Below are 29 T cell receptor beta chains sequenced from a single sample in a study of T cell changes during pregnancy in multiple sclerosis. Assay: immunoSEQ multiplex PCR; the TCRdb copy retains only in-frame clones and omits some. The sample comprises tens of thousands of clones, over 75% of which are singletons, and around 0.5% rests with the top ten. The sequencing here drew on CD4+ T cells from peripheral blood mononuclear cells, taken in the first trimester of pregnancy. The receptors here all came from a female donor in good health, enrolled as a control in a pregnancy study.

This clone has a single count. V is TRBV19 and J is TRBJ2-6; maybe TRBD2 (7 bases). V lost 10 bases and J lost 2, with 24 bases in between. There are 18 residues in the CDR3. Germline V CDR1 and CDR2: LNHDA, SQIVND (reference sequence). CDR3 sequence (DNA): TGTGCCACCGGGGCTATGAGGGGGGGCAGCCCTGGGGCCAACGTCCTGACTTTC. This translates into CATGAMRGGSPGANVLTF.

V and J are TRBV29-1 and TRBJ1-3; D perhaps matches TRBD1 (5 bases). The V end was cut by 2 bases, the J end by 4 bases, with 9 bases between. Germline V gene lookup returns CDR1 SQVTM and CDR2 ANQGSEA. This CDR3 comprises 13 residues. DNA of the CDR3: TGCAGCGTTGAACAGGGTCTGGGAAACACCATATATTTT. Translation: CSVEQGLGNTIYF.

The rearrangement uses TRBV7-2 and TRBJ2-7; D might be TRBD2 (7 bases). V lost 4 bases and J 8 bases, leaving 21 bases between the germline ends. The V gene's germline CDR1 is SGHTA and CDR2 FQGNSA. The CDR3 is made up of 15 amino acids. The chain's CDR3 is CASSWGGASSNKQYF. CDR3 coding DNA: TGTGCCAGCAGCTGGGGGGGGGCTAGCAGTAATAAGCAGTACTTC.

The chain employs TRBV7-2 and TRBJ2-2, with 7 nucleotides matching TRBD2. This CDR3 comprises 13 residues. Germline CDR1 is SGHTA and CDR2 is FQGNSA. The ends lost 4 bases at V and 7 bases at J; junction bases unmatched: 3. The CDR3 region has the DNA TGTGCCAGCAGCTCGGGACTAAACGGGGAGCTGTTTTTT. It specifies CASSSGLNGELFF.

The V gene is TRBV14, the J gene TRBJ2-1, with 13 bases that match TRBD2. Germline CDR1 reads SGHDN; CDR2 reads FVKESK. V trimming: 3 bases; J trimming: 4 bases; junction bases outside the gene matches: 3. This CDR3 has 16 amino acids. CDR3 sequence reads: CASSHPGLAGYNEQFF. The CDR3 DNA reads TGTGCCAGCAGCCACCCGGGACTAGCGGGATACAATGAGCAGTTCTTC.

V gene TRBV6-5 combines with J gene TRBJ1-2; unclear D gene. Germline V CDR1 and CDR2: MNHEY, SVGAGI. Trimming pared 6 bases from V and 10 bases from J, leaving 21 bases between. The CDR3 loop spans 14 amino acids. The CDR3, as DNA: TGTGCCAGCAGCCTCGACATTAATGTCCGCATCTACACCTTC. Amino acid sequence: CASSLDINVRIYTF.

This chain links TRBV2 with TRBJ2-7, with 10 bases that match TRBD1. The CDR3 extends over 19 amino acids. V lost 1 base and J lost 0; bases outside the gene matches: 12. Germline V lookup: CDR1 SNHLY, CDR2 FYNNEI. The CDR3, as DNA: TGTGCCAGCAGTGAAGTAGGAGGGACAGGGGCCCGTAGCTCCTACGAGCAGTACTTC. Its translation is CASSEVGGTGARSSYEQYF.

V usage is TRBV28 and J usage is TRBJ1-4, with TRBD1 matching 8 bases. This CDR3 spans 14 amino acids. With V trimmed by 10 bases and J by 8 bases, 12 bases remained unmatched. Germline CDR1 is MDHEN and CDR2 is SYDVKM. This chain's CDR3 is CATRTGLFGEKLFF. CDR3 coding DNA: TGTGCCACCCGGACAGGGCTGTTTGGGGAAAAACTGTTTTTT.

The chain couples TRBV2 to TRBJ2-1, with D tentatively TRBD2 (6 bases). V was clipped by 7 bases and J by 4 bases, with 14 bases between them. The CDR3 is made up of 14 amino acids. Germline V gives CDR1 SNHLY, CDR2 FYNNEI. The CDR3 loop reads CASTVRGLYNEQFF. The CDR3 DNA reads as TGTGCCAGCACAGTGCGGGGCCTATACAATGAGCAGTTCTTC. Full variable domain (missing parts from reference TRBV2 and TRBJ2-1): EPEVTQTPSHQVTQMGQEVILRCVPISNHLYFYWYRQILGQKVEFLVSFYNNEISEKSEIFDDQFSVERPDGSNFTLKIRSTKLEDSAMYFCASTVRGLYNEQFFGPGTRLTVL.

This rearrangement joins TRBV2 to TRBJ1-4; possible D gene TRBD1, 5 bases. This CDR3 region has 15 residues. V lost 1 base and J 8 bases, leaving 14 bases between the germline ends. Germline loops: CDR1 SNHLY, CDR2 FYNNEI. In DNA, the CDR3 is TGTGCCAGCAGTGAAGAGAGGCAGGGTCTCGAAAAACTGTTTTTT. It codes for CASSEERQGLEKLFF.

The chain joins TRBV6-1 to TRBJ1-2; 12 nucleotides line up with TRBD1. J gave up 8 bases and V 6 bases, and 7 bases lay outside the gene matches. This CDR3 has 14 amino acids. Germline-derived CDR1 and CDR2 are MNHNS and SASEGT. The CDR3 DNA is TGTGCCAGCAGCTCGGGACAGGGGGCAAGGGGCTACACCTTC. Translating it yields CASSSGQGARGYTF.

The gene calls are TRBV5-1 and TRBJ2-7; 8 positions match TRBD1. After removal of 5 bases from V and 2 bases from J, the junction contained 9 bases not matched to a gene. Germline CDR1 SGHRS, CDR2 YFSETQ. The CDR3 is made up of 15 amino acids. CDR3: CASRAETGETYEQYF. In DNA, the CDR3 is TGCGCCAGCAGAGCAGAGACAGGGGAGACCTACGAGCAGTACTTC.

The chain uses TRBV14 and TRBJ1-3, with 8 bases lining up with TRBD1. With 6 bases clipped from V and 0 bases from J, the junction kept 7 bases outside the gene matches. The CDR3 consists of 16 residues. Germline V gives CDR1 SGHDN, CDR2 FVKESK. The CDR3 DNA reads as TGTGCCAGCAGGGGGACAGGCTCTATCTCTGGAAACACCATATATTTT. It is translated as CASRGTGSISGNTIYF.

Only a few counts were recorded for this clone. The chain joins TRBV7-3 to TRBJ2-1, with a tentative D call TRBD1 (6 bases). V lost 6 bases, J lost 9 bases, and 18 bases lay in between. This CDR3 contains 14 residues. Germline lookup yields CDR1 SGHTA and CDR2 FQGTGA. CDR3 amino acids: CASSPKPSGVEQFF. For the CDR3, the DNA is TGTGCCAGCAGTCCAAAGCCGTCAGGGGTTGAGCAGTTCTTC.

This chain joins TRBV5-1 and TRBJ2-7; maybe TRBD2 (6 bases). The CDR3 loop spans 13 amino acids. CDR1 is SGHRS and CDR2 is YFSETQ in the germline V gene. V lost 4 bases and J 0 bases, leaving 8 bases between the germline ends. As DNA, the CDR3 is TGCGCCAGCAGCCCGGGGGACTCCTACGAGCAGTACTTC. This translates into CASSPGDSYEQYF.

The chain joins TRBV7-9 to TRBJ1-4, with 7 positions matching TRBD1. The CDR3 totals 14 residues. Trimming removed 5 bases from V and 8 bases from J; junction bases left unmatched: 8. In germline, CDR1 is SEHNR, CDR2 FQNEAQ (reference sequence). The chain's CDR3 is CASSRGQREEKLFF. The CDR3 DNA reads TGTGCCAGCAGCCGGGGACAGCGGGAGGAAAAACTGTTTTTT.

V gene TRBV11-3 combines with J gene TRBJ2-1; the match to TRBD2 covers 7 bases. Germline trimming cut 4 bases from V and 4 bases from J; bases unmatched to any gene: 7. Germline values: CDR1 SGHNT, CDR2 YENEEA. The CDR3 totals 15 residues. As DNA, the CDR3 is TGTGCCAGCAGCTGGGGGGGAGCTCGGTACAATGAGCAGTTCTTC. It encodes CASSWGGARYNEQFF.

V is TRBV7-9 and J is TRBJ2-4, with TRBD1 as a possible D gene (6 bases). Germline-derived CDR1 and CDR2 are SEHNR and FQNEAQ (reference sequence). Trimming took off 3 bases at V and 8 bases at J, with 11 bases between the two ends. The CDR3 has 13 amino acids. CDR3 residues: CASSFSTGDIQYF. The CDR3 DNA reads as TGTGCCAGCAGCTTTTCGACAGGTGACATTCAGTACTTC.

The V call is TRBV2, the J call TRBJ2-7, with 7 positions matching TRBD1. Trimming took 4 bases from V and 2 from J; bases not matched to a gene: 11. Germline V gene data show CDR1 as SNHLY and CDR2 as FYNNEI. The CDR3 is 16 residues long. The CDR3 nucleotides read TGTGCCAGCAGTGTGTTGGCTGGGCAGGGGGCCTACGAGCAGTACTTC. Amino acids: CASSVLAGQGAYEQYF.

The chain recombines TRBV11-2 with TRBJ1-1; D may be TRBD1 (6 bases). The V gene lost 2 bases and the J gene lost 1 base, with 11 bases spanning the gap. The CDR3 covers 15 residues. Germline loops: CDR1 SGHAT, CDR2 FQNNGV. CDR3 sequence reads: CASSLSGRGNTEAFF. The CDR3 DNA reads TGTGCCAGCAGCTTAAGCGGCAGGGGGAACACTGAAGCTTTCTTT.

V and J are TRBV6-5 and TRBJ2-5, with D tentatively TRBD1 (5 bases). Between the trimmed V and J ends, which lost 10 bases and 7 bases, there was a span of 22 bases. CDR1 and CDR2 from the germline V gene are MNHEY and SVGAGI. The CDR3 totals 14 residues. CDR3 loop: CATNPYSGLGTQYF. CDR3 sequence (DNA): TGTGCCACCAACCCCTACTCAGGGCTTGGGACCCAGTACTTC.

The chain links TRBV30 to TRBJ1-5; the D gene is possibly TRBD1 (5 bases). This CDR3 has 15 residues. Trimming removed 0 bases at V and 0 bases at J, with 9 bases between. CDR1 and CDR2 (germline): GTSNPN, SVGIG (reference sequence). The CDR3 is CAWSVGGISNQPQHF. CDR3 nucleotide sequence: TGTGCCTGGAGTGTGGGGGGAATTAGCAATCAGCCCCAGCATTTT.

The sample holds a few counts of this clone. The chain combines TRBV19 with TRBJ1-1, with a tentative D call TRBD1 (5 bases). V was cut by 3 bases and J by 8 bases, with 10 bases left in between. The CDR3 extends over 12 amino acids. The germline V gene has CDR1 LNHDA and CDR2 SQIVND (reference sequence). The CDR3, as DNA: TGTGCCAGTAGTATTATTCAGGGAGAAGCTTTCTTT. Residues: CASSIIQGEAFF.

The chain carries TRBV29-1 and TRBJ2-5; TRBD2 matches 7 bases. Trimming cost V 7 bases and J 4 bases; bases outside gene matches: 6. The V gene's germline CDR1 is SQVTM and CDR2 ANQGSEA. The CDR3 runs 12 residues. The CDR3 DNA reads as TGCAGCGCCTGGACTAGTTCAGAGACCCAGTACTTC. It encodes CSAWTSSETQYF.

The chain links TRBV11-2 to TRBJ2-1, with TRBD2 identical over 10 bases. The CDR3 has 14 residues. The germline V gene encodes CDR1 SGHAT and CDR2 FQNNGV. Unmatched junction bases numbered 7, after V lost 6 bases and J lost 8 bases. The CDR3 protein is CASRVVAGGYEQFF. The CDR3 nucleotides read TGTGCCAGCAGGGTCGTAGCGGGGGGTTATGAGCAGTTCTTC.

V is TRBV9 and J is TRBJ2-3; TRBD2 aligns across 8 bases. V dropped 3 bases and J dropped 2; count of bases not matched to a gene: 8. Germline CDR1 is SGDLS and CDR2 is YYNGEE. This CDR3 is built from 16 residues. Here the CDR3 DNA reads TGTGCCAGCAGCGCCGGTAGCGGGATGCCCACAGATACGCAGTATTTT. It yields the protein CASSAGSGMPTDTQYF.

This chain joins TRBV2 and TRBJ1-2, with no clear D. Trimming shortened V by 7 bases and J by 7 bases, and 10 bases separated the two germline ends. This CDR3 spans 11 amino acids. CDR1 and CDR2 (germline): SNHLY, FYNNEI. The CDR3, as DNA: TGTGCCAGCAAGAGGGTCGCTGGCTACACCTTC. This translates into CASKRVAGYTF.

The V and J genes are TRBV28 and TRBJ1-2; 7 bases map to TRBD1. Unmatched junction bases numbered 7, after V lost 6 bases and J lost 3 bases. Germline V CDR1 and CDR2: MDHEN, SYDVKM. There are 14 residues in the CDR3. The CDR3 loop reads CASRSRQGDYGYTF. CDR3 bases: TGTGCCAGCAGATCCAGACAGGGTGACTATGGCTACACCTTC.

This clone was picked up a small number of times. The chain combines TRBV5-6 with TRBJ1-6, with 8 bases identical to TRBD1. Germline V gene lookup returns CDR1 SGHDT and CDR2 YYEEEE. With 2 bases clipped from V and 9 bases from J, the junction kept 7 bases outside the gene matches. The CDR3 has 15 amino acids. The CDR3 reads CASSFSWTGTSPLHF. CDR3 nucleotides: TGTGCCAGCAGCTTTTCTTGGACAGGGACTTCACCCCTCCACTTT.